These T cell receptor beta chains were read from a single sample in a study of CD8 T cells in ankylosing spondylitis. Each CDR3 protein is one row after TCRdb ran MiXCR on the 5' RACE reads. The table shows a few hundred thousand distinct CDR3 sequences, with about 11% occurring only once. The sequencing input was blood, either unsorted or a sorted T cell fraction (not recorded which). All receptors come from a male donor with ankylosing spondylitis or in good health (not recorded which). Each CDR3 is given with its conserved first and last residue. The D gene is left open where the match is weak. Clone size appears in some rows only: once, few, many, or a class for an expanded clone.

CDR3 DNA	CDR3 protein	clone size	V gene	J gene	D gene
TGTGCCAGCAGCTTAGAGTTGGACAATGAGCAGTTCTTC	CASSLELDNEQFF	few	TRBV11-2	TRBJ2-1	-
TGTGCCAGCAGTCCTGCAGAAGGCAATGAGCAGTTCTTC	CASSPAEGNEQFF	-	TRBV11-2	TRBJ2-1	-
TGTGCCAGCAGCTACACGACTAGCGGATACACAGATACGCAGTATTTT	CASSYTTSGYTDTQYF	-	TRBV7-9	TRBJ2-3	TRBD2
TGTGCCAGCAGTTACGAACGGAAGAGCTCCTATAATTCACCCCTCCACTTT	CASSYERKSSYNSPLHF	many	TRBV6-5	TRBJ1-6	-
TGCAGTGCTAGAGATTTAGAACAGGAAAGGACCAATGAGCAGTTCTTC	CSARDLEQERTNEQFF	many	TRBV20-1	TRBJ2-1	-
TGTGCCAGCAGCTTAAGGGTCGGGGCCAGCACAGATACGCAGTATTTT	CASSLRVGASTDTQYF	-	TRBV7-8	TRBJ2-3	-
TGCAGTGCCAGGACACACAGTGACGAGCAGTACTTC	CSARTHSDEQYF	-	TRBV20-1	TRBJ2-7	-
TGTGCCAGCAGTCTTGCGACTAGCGGCCAAGAGACCCAGTACTTC	CASSLATSGQETQYF	few	TRBV28	TRBJ2-5	TRBD2
TGTGCCAGCAGCCACCCCCAGAGCTCCTACGAGCAGTACTTC	CASSHPQSSYEQYF	many	TRBV14	TRBJ2-7	-
TGCGCCAGCAGCCCTTCCCGGACTAGTTTCGAGCAGTACTTC	CASSPSRTSFEQYF	-	TRBV5-1	TRBJ2-7	TRBD2
TGTGCCAGCAGCTTGAGCGAGGTCGGGCAGTTCTTC	CASSLSEVGQFF	many	TRBV5-6	TRBJ2-1	-
TGCGCCAGCAGCTTGGAGATGTCTAGCGATCTTGAGACCCAGTACTTC	CASSLEMSSDLETQYF	many	TRBV5-1	TRBJ2-5	-
TGTGCCAGCAGCTTACAGGGACAGGGTTACAATGAGCAGTTCTTC	CASSLQGQGYNEQFF	few	TRBV7-2	TRBJ2-1	TRBD1
TGCGCCAGCAGTCGACTAGCGGGGATCACAGATACGCAGTATTTT	CASSRLAGITDTQYF	few	TRBV5-1	TRBJ2-3	TRBD2
TGTGCCAGCAGCCAAGAAGGGCGGACCTACGAGCAGTACTTC	CASSQEGRTYEQYF	few	TRBV3-1	TRBJ2-7	-
TGTGCCAGCAGCCCGTCGGGTAGGGCTCGTCGGGGCAATCAGCCCCAGCATTTT	CASSPSGRARRGNQPQHF	few	TRBV7-8	TRBJ1-5	-
TGCAGTGCTTTCGAGGGCGGGCGCTCCTACAATGAGCAGTTCTTC	CSAFEGGRSYNEQFF	many	TRBV20-1	TRBJ2-1	-
TGTGCCAGCAGCTTAAGACAGAGCTCTGGAAACACCATATATTTT	CASSLRQSSGNTIYF	-	TRBV7-6	TRBJ1-3	-
TGTGCCAGCAGTGAGATAAGACCGGGAGATACGCAGTATTTT	CASSEIRPGDTQYF	many	TRBV7-2	TRBJ2-3	-
TGTGCCAGCAGTATGACCGGGACTAGCGGCTACGAGCAGTACTTC	CASSMTGTSGYEQYF	few	TRBV28	TRBJ2-7	TRBD2
TGTGCCAGCAGCACCCGACAGGAGAATTCACCCCTCCACTTT	CASSTRQENSPLHF	many	TRBV7-2	TRBJ1-6	-
TGTGCCAGCAGCTCTGGGGGGGAGAGCACAGATACGCAGTATTTT	CASSSGGESTDTQYF	-	TRBV7-3	TRBJ2-3	TRBD2
TGCAGTGCTCCTCCACCCCCCGGACTAGCGGGGGAGTTCTTC	CSAPPPPGLAGEFF	many	TRBV20-1	TRBJ2-1	TRBD2
TGTGCCAGCAGTCAGGGACTAGCGGGGGAGCAGTACTTC	CASSQGLAGEQYF	few	TRBV5-5	TRBJ2-7	TRBD2
TGTGCCAGCAGGGAAGCCGGGGGGTACACAGATACGCAGTATTTT	CASREAGGYTDTQYF	many	TRBV7-2	TRBJ2-3	TRBD2
TGTGCCAGCAGCTCTCGGTTGAAGACTTTTAGCACAGATACGCAGTATTTT	CASSSRLKTFSTDTQYF	once	TRBV5-6	TRBJ2-3	-
TGCAGTGCTAGATACCAGGAAGCTTCCTACGAGCAGTACTTC	CSARYQEASYEQYF	many	TRBV20-1	TRBJ2-7	-
TGTGCCAGCAGCTTACCCTCAATTGGAGACAATGAGCAGTTCTTC	CASSLPSIGDNEQFF	many	TRBV7-8	TRBJ2-1	-
TGCGCCAGCAGTCTTCGGCCAGGGAGGAACACCGGGCAGCTGTTTTTT	CASSLRPGRNTGQLFF	-	TRBV12-3/TRBV12-4	TRBJ2-2	-